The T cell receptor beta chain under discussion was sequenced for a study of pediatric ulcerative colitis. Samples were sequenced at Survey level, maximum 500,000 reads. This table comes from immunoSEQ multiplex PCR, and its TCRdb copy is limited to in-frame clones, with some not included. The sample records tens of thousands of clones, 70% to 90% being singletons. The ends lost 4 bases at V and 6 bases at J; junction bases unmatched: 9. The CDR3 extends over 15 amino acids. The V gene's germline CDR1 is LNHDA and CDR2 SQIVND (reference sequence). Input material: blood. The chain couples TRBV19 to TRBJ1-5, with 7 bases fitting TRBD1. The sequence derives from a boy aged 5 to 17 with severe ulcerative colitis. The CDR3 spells CASSTEYRGGQPQHF. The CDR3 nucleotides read TGTGCCAGTAGTACTGAATACAGGGGCGGTCAGCCCCAGCATTTT.